This T cell receptor (beta chain) was captured in a study of T cells in Graves' hyperthyroidism and ophthalmopathy. CDR1 is GTSNPN, CDR2 SVGIG, per germline (reference sequence). The CDR3 is 14 amino acids. V was clipped by 3 bases and J by 4 bases, with 13 bases between them. Whole-study findings and limits: Through a model of 13 V-J features, ophthalmopathy was separated from stable hyperthyroidism. Among clonotypes expanded in thyroid above 0.001, most were also found in blood.

On this clonotype: Its antigen is unidentified.

The diagnostic basis comprised clinical symptoms, serum thyroxine and TRAb, thyroid ultrasound and orbital computed tomography. Source material for PBMCs was more than 7.5 ml fresh peripheral blood. Using RNA transcripts as the source, TCR beta CDR3 regions were amplified. HTBI primers were used for first-round RT-PCR of the TCR CDR3. TCRdb recomputed calls from the multiplex PCR reads with MiXCR, one row per CDR3 protein. The sample gives roughly 280,000 distinct CDR3 sequences, around 20% of which show up once; 50% to 75% is in the top ten. This TCR derives from a man aged 30 to 39 with Graves' ophthalmopathy. Specimen: blood. The J gene is TRBJ1-5, the V gene TRBV30; unclear D gene. The CDR3 is CAWRVSSGNQPQHF. CDR3 DNA: TGTGCCTGGAGGGTGTCATCGGGGAATCAGCCCCAGCATTTT. The variable domain in full, with the rest retrieved from reference TRBV30 and TRBJ1-5, is SQTIHQWPATLVQPVGSPLSLECTVEGTSNPNLYWYRQAAGRGLQLLFYSVGIGQISSEVPQNLSASRPQDRQFILSSKKLLLSDSGFYLCAWRVSSGNQPQHFGDGTRLSIL.